Sequencing of this T cell receptor (beta chain) was carried out in a study of T cells in narcolepsy. Study details: Donors had narcolepsy type 1 or type 2, or were healthy controls. Broader study findings: Reportedly, autoreactive clonotypes were serially detected in patients' blood but not controls'. HCRT-specific and TRIB2-specific autoreactive clonotypes appeared among same-patient CSF and blood CD4+ clonotypes.

The protocol was immunoSEQ multiplex PCR, while the TCRdb copy is restricted to in-frame clones and leaves out a portion. Seen here are tens of thousands of clones, more than 75% observed once, and the top ten hold about 3.4%. Germline V gene lookup returns CDR1 SGHTS and CDR2 YDEGEE. The CDR3 is made up of 14 amino acids. Trimming took 3 bases from V and 6 from J, leaving 13 bases between them. Notes on this clone: Its antigen is unidentified.

The chain carries TRBV5-8 and TRBJ1-5; perhaps TRBD1 as D (5 bases). The clonotype originates from a human donor with narcolepsy. Sequenced: CD45RA- memory CD4+ T cells from PBMCs. The CDR3 sequence: CASSWGYRGQPQHF. The CDR3 region has the DNA TGTGCCAGCAGCTGGGGGTATCGGGGTCAGCCCCAGCATTTT.